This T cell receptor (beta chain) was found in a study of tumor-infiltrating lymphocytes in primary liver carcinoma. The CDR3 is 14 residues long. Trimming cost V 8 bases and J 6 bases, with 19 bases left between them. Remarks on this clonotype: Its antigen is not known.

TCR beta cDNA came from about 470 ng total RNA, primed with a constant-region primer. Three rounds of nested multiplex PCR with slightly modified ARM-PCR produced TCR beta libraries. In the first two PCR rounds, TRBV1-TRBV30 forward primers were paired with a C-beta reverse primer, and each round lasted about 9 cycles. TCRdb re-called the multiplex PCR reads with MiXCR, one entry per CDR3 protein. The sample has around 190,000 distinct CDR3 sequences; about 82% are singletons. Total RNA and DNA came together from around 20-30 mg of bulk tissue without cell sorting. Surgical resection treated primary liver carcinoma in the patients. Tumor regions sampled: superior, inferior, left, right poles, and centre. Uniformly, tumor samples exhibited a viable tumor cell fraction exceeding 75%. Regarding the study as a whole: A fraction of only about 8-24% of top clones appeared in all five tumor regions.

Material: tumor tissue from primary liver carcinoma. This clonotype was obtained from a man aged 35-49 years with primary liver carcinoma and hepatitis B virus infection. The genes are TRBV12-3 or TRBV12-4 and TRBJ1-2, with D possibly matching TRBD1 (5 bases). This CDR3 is CASSRIGDYDGYTF. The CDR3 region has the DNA TGTGCCAGCTCACGGATAGGGGACTATGATGGCTACACCTTC.